One T cell receptor (beta chain) is described in this entry. This specimen belongs to a study of blood T cell repertoires in COVID-19. Study details: Material from acute and convalescent COVID-19 was sourced from the United States, Italy and Spain.

Using immunoSEQ multiplex PCR, the repertoire was profiled, and TCRdb retains in-frame clones only, with some absent. The sample shows around 100,000 clones, more than 80% of them seen only once. Germline V lookup: CDR1 SGHRS, CDR2 YFSETQ. This CDR3 is 18 amino acids long. Trimming cost V 0 bases and J 4 bases, with 17 bases left between them. The TCR was taken from a woman aged 35 to 49 with acute or convalescent COVID-19. The sample taken for sequencing was peripheral blood. The genes are TRBV5-1 and TRBJ2-6; possibly TRBD2 for D (6 bases). The chain's CDR3 is CASSLGSGRPGGANVLTF. The CDR3 DNA is TGCGCCAGCAGCTTGGGGAGCGGGCGGCCAGGCGGGGCCAACGTCCTGACTTTC. The whole variable domain, remainder taken from reference TRBV5-1 and TRBJ2-6, is KAGVTQTPRYLIKTRGQQVTLSCSPISGHRSVSWYQQTPGQGLQFLFEYFSETQRNKGNFPGRFSGRQFSNSRSEMNVSTLELGDSALYLCASSLGSGRPGGANVLTFGAGSRLTVL.